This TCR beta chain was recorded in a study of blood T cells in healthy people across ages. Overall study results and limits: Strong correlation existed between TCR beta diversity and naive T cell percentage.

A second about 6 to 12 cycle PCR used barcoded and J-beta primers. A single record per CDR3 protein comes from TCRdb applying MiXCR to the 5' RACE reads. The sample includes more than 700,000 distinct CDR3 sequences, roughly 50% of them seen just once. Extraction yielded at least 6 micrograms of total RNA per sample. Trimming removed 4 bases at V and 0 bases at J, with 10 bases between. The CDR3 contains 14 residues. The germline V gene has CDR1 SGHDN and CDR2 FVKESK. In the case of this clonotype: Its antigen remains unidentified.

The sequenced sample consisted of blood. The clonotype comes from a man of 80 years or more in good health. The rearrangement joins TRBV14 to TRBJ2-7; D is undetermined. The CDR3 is CASSPSYVSYEQYF. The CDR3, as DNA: TGTGCCAGCAGCCCCTCATATGTCTCCTACGAGCAGTACTTC.